Each of the 28 T cell receptor beta chains below was sequenced from the same sample in a study of OX40 agonist ivuxolimab in advanced cancers. The method behind the library was the immunoSEQ multiplex PCR assay. TCRdb holds this immuneACCESS table with in-frame rearrangements only. Some clones are missing; in checked studies, unresolved V genes explain under half, and the rest has no known cause. The sample table records 35,000 to 55,000 clones; approximately 80% of these occur just once. The ten biggest clones cover 6.5% to 8% of the sample. Sequencing used CD4+ or CD8+ T cells sorted from blood, obtained in a trial of the OX40 agonist ivuxolimab. These receptors were taken from an adult with an advanced solid tumor such as melanoma, head and neck, liver or kidney cancer.

The gene calls are TRBV5-6 and TRBJ2-5; D may be TRBD2 (5 bases). The DNA end lines up better with TRBJ2-7; the J call may be wrong. CDR3 length: 14 amino acids. CDR1 SGHDT and CDR2 YYEEEE come from the germline V gene. CDR3 in amino acids: CASSPPAGAYEQYF. The CDR3 nucleotides are TGTGCCAGCAGCCCTCCCGCGGGTGCCTACGAGCAGTACTTC.

The chain has TRBV19 and TRBJ1-5; D uncertain. Per the germline V gene, CDR1 is LNHDA and CDR2 is SQIVND (reference sequence). V was pared by 7 bases and J by 1 base, with 14 bases between. The CDR3 runs to 15 residues. The CDR3 reads CASNPGWVSNQPQHF. Written as DNA, the CDR3 is TGTGCCAGTAATCCAGGTTGGGTAAGCAATCAGCCCCAGCATTTT.

In this sample, this clone turned up once. V gene TRBV27 combines with J gene TRBJ1-2; 10 bases are shared with TRBD1. The CDR3 spans 15 residues. Trimming removed 6 bases from V and 8 bases from J; junction bases left unmatched: 12. In germline, CDR1 is MNHEY, CDR2 SMNVEV (reference sequence). The CDR3 nucleotides read TGTGCCAGCAGGGCCCACGGACAGGGGGAGGAGGGCTACACCTTC. Translated: CASRAHGQGEEGYTF.

J is TRBJ1-5 and V is TRBV19; no clear D gene. Looked up from germline, CDR1 is LNHDA and CDR2 is SQIVND (reference sequence). This CDR3 is built from 12 residues. V dropped 4 bases and J dropped 4 bases, with 5 bases sitting between them. CDR3 coding DNA: TGTGCCAGTAGTAAGTGGAATCAGCCCCAGCATTTT. Its protein product is CASSKWNQPQHF. Full variable domain (rest looked up from reference TRBV19 and TRBJ1-5): DGGITQSPKYLFRKEGQNVTLSCEQNLNHDAMYWYRQDPGQGLRLIYYSQIVNDFQKGDIAEGYSVSREKKESFPLTVTSAQKNPTAFYLCASSKWNQPQHFGDGTRLSIL.

This sequence joins TRBV7-2 and TRBJ2-1; TRBD1 might be the D (5 bases). This CDR3 has 14 residues. V was cut by 5 bases and J by 8 bases, with 16 bases left in between. Germline CDR1 and CDR2: SGHTA and FQGNSA. The CDR3 region has the DNA TGTGCCAGCAGCCCCCTAGGCAGGGTTCATGAGCAGTTCTTC. Translating it yields CASSPLGRVHEQFF.

This chain connects TRBV25-1 to TRBJ1-3, with D possibly TRBD1 on 5 matching bases. V was shortened by 8 bases and J by 8 bases, with 10 bases between the two germline ends. CDR1 is MGHDK and CDR2 is SYGVNS in the germline V gene. The CDR3 loop spans 11 amino acids. In nucleotides, the CDR3 is TGTGCCAGCGAGCAGGGATACACCATATATTTT. This translates into CASEQGYTIYF. The full variable domain, its missing parts supplied by reference TRBV25-1 and TRBJ1-3, is EADIYQTPRYLVIGTGKKITLECSQTMGHDKMYWYQQDPGMELHLIHYSYGVNSTEKGDLSSESTVSRIRTEHFPLTLESARPSHTSQYLCASEQGYTIYFGEGSWLTVV.

The chain uses TRBV6-1 and TRBJ1-1; D may be TRBD1 (5 bases). V lost 5 bases, J lost 8 bases, and 9 bases lay in between. This CDR3 is 11 amino acids long. From germline, CDR1 is MNHNS and CDR2 SASEGT. CDR3 in amino acids: CASSYEGEAFF. The CDR3 DNA reads as TGTGCCAGCAGTTACGAGGGGGAAGCTTTCTTT.

This rearrangement joins TRBV7-7 to TRBJ2-5, with D possibly being TRBD1 or TRBD2 (5 bases each). CDR3 length equals 13 residues. The germline gives CDR1 SSHAT, CDR2 FNYEAQ (reference sequence). V was clipped by 1 base and J by 4 bases, with 7 bases between them. The CDR3 spells CASSLDGAETQYF. In nucleotides, the CDR3 is TGTGCCAGCAGCTTAGACGGGGCAGAGACCCAGTACTTC. Combining the CDR3 with reference TRBV7-7 and TRBJ2-5 gives the whole variable domain GAGVSQSPRYKVTKRGQDVTLRCDPISSHATLYWYQQALGQGPEFLTYFNYEAQPDKSGLPSDRFSAERPEGSISTLTIQRTEQRDSAMYRCASSLDGAETQYFGPGTRLLVL.

The chain employs TRBV5-1 and TRBJ2-1; 9 positions match TRBD2. V lost 3 bases and J lost 1; bases outside the gene matches: 5. This CDR3 contains 16 residues. The germline CDR1 and CDR2 sequences are SGHRS and YFSETQ. DNA of the CDR3: TGCGCCAGCAGCTGGACGACTAGCGGATCCTACAATGAGCAGTTCTTC. This sequence encodes CASSWTTSGSYNEQFF.

Written as DNA, the CDR3 is TGCGCCAGCAGCTTGGAGGGGACAGGGGATGAAAAACTGTTTTTT. Its translation: CASSLEGTGDEKLFF. V gene TRBV5-1 combines with J gene TRBJ1-4, with 10 bases identical to TRBD1. Germline lookup yields CDR1 SGHRS and CDR2 YFSETQ. The CDR3 loop spans 15 amino acids. After removal of 0 bases from V and 6 bases from J, the junction contained 2 bases not matched to a gene.

The chain couples TRBV18 to TRBJ2-2; D is possibly TRBD1 (6 bases). The CDR3 covers 17 residues. The V end was cut by 2 bases, the J end by 0 bases, with 13 bases between. Germline V CDR1 and CDR2: KGHSH, LQKENI. The CDR3 coding sequence is TGTGCCAGCTCACCATTCTGGACAGAGCCGAACACCGGGGAGCTGTTTTTT. It is translated as CASSPFWTEPNTGELFF.

V is TRBV6-5 and J is TRBJ2-1; D is unclear. Trimming left V 5 bases short and J 7 bases short, with 6 bases between. The germline gives CDR1 MNHEY, CDR2 SVGAGI. The CDR3 extends over 11 amino acids. The CDR3 sequence: CASSENNEQFF. The CDR3 DNA reads TGTGCCAGCAGTGAAAATAATGAGCAGTTCTTC.

The V gene is TRBV14, the J gene TRBJ1-2; D possibly corresponds to TRBD1 (5 bases). V lost 4 bases to trimming and J lost 0 bases, with 24 bases between them. The CDR3 is 19 amino acids. The germline V gene encodes CDR1 SGHDN and CDR2 FVKESK. The DNA for the CDR3 is TGTGCCAGCAGCCCCGAATCAGTCCCGGGACGTGGGTCTAACTATGGCTACACCTTC. This gives the protein CASSPESVPGRGSNYGYTF.

This clone showed up just a few times. The chain couples TRBV6-1 to TRBJ1-5; no clear D gene. CDR1 MNHNS and CDR2 SASEGT come from the germline V gene. Trimming stripped 7 bases from V and 0 bases from J, with 10 bases between. The CDR3 spans 14 residues. CDR3 sequence (DNA): TGTGCCAGCACTACAGAGAATAGCAATCAGCCCCAGCATTTT. Translation: CASTTENSNQPQHF.

The table lists this clone with a count of one. This chain connects TRBV6-4 to TRBJ1-5; D uncertain. Germline assignment: CDR1 MRHNA and CDR2 SNTAGT. The CDR3 consists of 16 residues. V lost 10 bases to trimming and J lost 0 bases, with 19 bases between them. CDR3 DNA: TGTGCCACCATTGACCCCGGCTCTTATAGCAATCAGCCCCAGCATTTT. Protein: CATIDPGSYSNQPQHF.

This clone was counted a few times. The V gene is TRBV5-4, the J gene TRBJ1-4; D uncertain. There are 16 residues in the CDR3. V lost 0 bases and J 1 base, leaving 10 bases between the germline ends. Germline V gene sequence: CDR1 SGHNT, CDR2 YYREEE (reference sequence). The chain's CDR3 is CASSLGSLGTNEKLFF. DNA for the CDR3: TGTGCCAGCAGCTTGGGGTCCCTCGGAACTAATGAAAAACTGTTTTTT.

V and J are TRBV7-2 and TRBJ2-1; 7 bases fit TRBD1. Per the germline V gene, CDR1 is SGHTA and CDR2 is FQGNSA. This CDR3 region has 15 residues. With V trimmed by 5 bases and J by 0 bases, 4 bases remained unmatched. CDR3 bases: TGTGCCAGCAGCCCCGACAGGGTCTCCTACAATGAGCAGTTCTTC. Translating gives CASSPDRVSYNEQFF.

This clone was counted a single time. The gene calls are TRBV15 and TRBJ2-3, with D perhaps matching TRBD2 (6 bases). Germline values: CDR1 LNHNV, CDR2 YYDKDF (reference sequence). This CDR3 is built from 16 residues. V lost 5 bases, J lost 1 base, and 16 bases lay in between. In DNA form, the CDR3 reads TGTGCCACCAGCCCAAGGGGACTCCTTCGCACAGATACGCAGTATTTT. As protein: CATSPRGLLRTDTQYF.

V is TRBV2 and J is TRBJ1-6; D unclear. The CDR3 consists of 17 residues. Germline assignment: CDR1 SNHLY and CDR2 FYNNEI. V dropped 1 base and J dropped 9 bases, with 19 bases sitting between them. In DNA form, the CDR3 reads TGTGCCAGCAGTGAAGTAGCGCAGGAATCCGTCGGTTCACCCCTCCACTTT. It is translated as CASSEVAQESVGSPLHF.

This sequence joins TRBV6-1 and TRBJ2-7; 11 nucleotides line up with TRBD1. V shed 0 bases, J shed 3 bases, and the junction held 4 bases outside the gene matches. The CDR3 runs to 16 residues. Germline V gives CDR1 MNHNS, CDR2 SASEGT. This CDR3 reads CASSEAAGTGGYEQYF. The CDR3 DNA follows: TGTGCCAGCAGTGAAGCCGCGGGGACAGGGGGCTACGAGCAGTACTTC.

The chain recombines TRBV7-2 with TRBJ2-1; perhaps TRBD2 as D (6 bases). The length of the CDR3 is 13 residues. V lost 4 bases and J 6 bases, leaving 10 bases between the germline ends. Germline-derived CDR1 and CDR2 are SGHTA and FQGNSA. In DNA form, the CDR3 reads TGTGCCAGCAGCTCGGGACTTTTCAATGAGCAGTTCTTC. It encodes CASSSGLFNEQFF. The full variable domain, in which reference TRBV7-2 and TRBJ2-1 provide the parts outside the CDR3, is GAGVSQSPSNKVTEKGKDVELRCDPISGHTALYWYRQSLGQGLEFLIYFQGNSAPDKSGLPSDRFSAERTGGSVSTLTIQRTQQEDSAVYLCASSSGLFNEQFFGPGTRLTVL.

The chain couples TRBV5-6 to TRBJ2-5, with 7 bases aligning to TRBD1. Trimming at V came to 4 bases and at J to 2 bases, leaving 5 bases not matched to a gene. The CDR3 extends over 14 amino acids. Germline CDR1 reads SGHDT; CDR2 reads YYEEEE. The CDR3 spells CASSIPGQQETQYF. Written as DNA, the CDR3 is TGTGCCAGCAGCATCCCGGGACAGCAAGAGACCCAGTACTTC.

The V and J genes are TRBV5-4 and TRBJ2-1, with D possibly matching TRBD2 (6 bases). Trimming shortened V by 1 base and J by 6 bases, and 11 bases separated the two germline ends. Per the germline V gene, CDR1 is SGHNT and CDR2 is YYREEE (reference sequence). This CDR3 comprises 14 residues. The CDR3 sequence is CASSLMVAANEQFF. DNA of the CDR3: TGTGCCAGCAGCTTGATGGTAGCGGCCAATGAGCAGTTCTTC.

The chain joins TRBV4-1 to TRBJ2-7; no firm D call. The V and J ends lost 5 bases and 7 bases respectively, with 12 bases between them. Germline-derived CDR1 and CDR2 are MGHRA and YSYEKL. The CDR3 runs to 12 residues. CDR3 amino acids: CASSFGSSEQYF. The CDR3 region has the DNA TGCGCCAGCAGCTTCGGCTCGTCTGAGCAGTACTTC.

A few counts support this clone. The V gene is TRBV6-5, the J gene TRBJ2-7; D perhaps matches TRBD1 (6 bases). The CDR3 covers 13 residues. Trimming shortened V by 7 bases and J by 5 bases, and 15 bases separated the two germline ends. Germline loops: CDR1 MNHEY, CDR2 SVGAGI. Written as DNA, the CDR3 is TGTGCCAGCACTGACACCAGGGGAAACGAGCAGTACTTC. This encodes CASTDTRGNEQYF.

This chain joins TRBV11-2 and TRBJ1-1; TRBD1 matches 7 bases. The CDR3 sequence is 13 residues long. V lost 6 bases and J lost 7; bases outside the gene matches: 8. The V gene's germline CDR1 is SGHAT and CDR2 FQNNGV. CDR3 nucleotide sequence: TGTGCCAGCAGTCTGACAGGGTATTTTGAAGCTTTCTTT. This translates into CASSLTGYFEAFF.

This clone was detected once. This chain connects TRBV14 to TRBJ2-7, with a tentative D call TRBD1 (6 bases). The germline V gene encodes CDR1 SGHDN and CDR2 FVKESK. The V gene lost 0 bases and the J gene lost 9 bases, with 24 bases spanning the gap. The CDR3 loop spans 17 amino acids. CDR3 region: CASSQEGVGRGDIRQYF. In DNA, the CDR3 is TGTGCCAGCAGCCAAGAAGGGGTCGGCAGGGGCGATATACGGCAGTACTTC.

V is TRBV10-3 and J is TRBJ2-1, with D uncertain. This CDR3 is 13 amino acids long. Trimming cost V 1 base and J 4 bases, with 5 bases left between them. The germline V gene has CDR1 ENHRY and CDR2 SYGVKD. The CDR3 sequence is CAISEYSYNEQFF. CDR3 sequence (DNA): TGTGCCATCAGTGAGTACTCTTACAATGAGCAGTTCTTC.